The sequence of this TCR beta chain was determined in a study of shared clonotypes between healthy human individuals. At the level of the study: Three plates were used per donor for CD4 naive, three for CD4 memory, two for CD8 naive and one for CD8 memory.

General study points: Larger estimated richness was generally recorded for naive subsets relative to memory subsets. Relative to clonotypes present in all four donors, those not shared had lower generation probabilities. Between several donors, naive CD4 clonotypes were shared at a level of about 5%.

Repertoires were generated with immunoSEQ multiplex PCR, while TCRdb's copy carries only in-frame clones and drops some. This sample has 110,000 or so clones, with around 66% found just once. This CDR3 is built from 13 residues. CDR1 and CDR2 from the germline V gene are SGHTA and FQGTGA. V dropped 6 bases and J dropped 2 bases, with 10 bases sitting between them. This clone was picked up a small number of times. Its antigen remains unknown. Sample: memory CD8+ T cells sorted from blood. Subset reported: CD45RO+ cells pooled with CCR7-negative TemRA cells. This TCR came from a woman in her 30s in good health. The rearrangement uses TRBV7-3 and TRBJ2-5; tentatively, D is TRBD2 (6 bases). This CDR3 reads CASSPGGQETQYF. The CDR3, as DNA: TGTGCCAGCAGTCCCGGGGGTCAAGAGACCCAGTACTTC.